The 27 T cell receptor beta chains presented below share a single source sample, sequenced in a study of cytomegalovirus exposure and HLA in healthy donors (dated by TCRdb to about 2017). Library preparation used the immunoSEQ multiplex PCR assay. A mixture of 60 forward primers for TCR Vbeta segments and 13 reverse primers for TCR Jbeta segments was used in the multiplex PCR. TCRdb obtained this table from immuneACCESS and retained in-frame rearrangements with V and J assigned. These tables miss some clones; where compared with another copy, unresolved V genes account for less than half of the shortfall, and the remainder is unexplained. The sample records some 120,000 clones, about 81% of which are singletons. Less than 1.1% of the sample comes from the top ten. What was sequenced was PBMCs. Source of these receptors: a woman in her 30s in good health and CMV-seronegative.

This clone was recorded once. The chain employs TRBV19 and TRBJ1-1; 7 nucleotides match TRBD1. The germline V gene encodes CDR1 LNHDA and CDR2 SQIVND (reference sequence). The CDR3 is made up of 15 amino acids. V dropped 8 bases and J dropped 0; count of bases not matched to a gene: 9. In DNA, the CDR3 is TGTGCCAGTCGTCAGACAGGGCTTTTGAACACTGAAGCTTTCTTT. This codes for CASRQTGLLNTEAFF.

V gene TRBV19 combines with J gene TRBJ2-4; 9 positions agree with TRBD2. The germline gives CDR1 LNHDA, CDR2 SQIVND (reference sequence). Trimming removed 5 bases from V and 3 bases from J; junction bases left unmatched: 5. CDR3 length equals 15 residues. The CDR3 nucleotides are TGTGCCAGTAGTGTTAGCGGGAGTGGCAAAAACATTCAGTACTTC. It encodes CASSVSGSGKNIQYF. The full variable domain, with the rest looked up from reference TRBV19 and TRBJ2-4, is DGGITQSPKYLFRKEGQNVTLSCEQNLNHDAMYWYRQDPGQGLRLIYYSQIVNDFQKGDIAEGYSVSREKKESFPLTVTSAQKNPTAFYLCASSVSGSGKNIQYFGAGTRLSVL.

V is TRBV4-2 and J is TRBJ2-3; D ambiguous. The CDR3 is 18 residues long. V lost 1 base to trimming and J lost 1 base, with 18 bases between them. Germline CDR1 and CDR2: LGHNA and YNFKEQ. CDR3 in DNA: TGTGCCAGCAGCCAAGGACGGATCGGAGCAGATGGCACAGATACGCAGTATTTT. Its protein product is CASSQGRIGADGTDTQYF.

This chain links TRBV9 with TRBJ2-7; a weak D match, TRBD2 (6 bases). V lost 4 bases, J lost 3 bases, and 20 bases lay in between. Germline V gene data show CDR1 as SGDLS and CDR2 as YYNGEE. CDR3 length equals 16 residues. The CDR3 DNA is TGTGCCAGCAGCTTCTCCTCGGGAGTTGGATTCTACGAGCAGTACTTC. Protein: CASSFSSGVGFYEQYF.

V gene TRBV9 combines with J gene TRBJ1-1, with 8 bases that match TRBD1. Germline V gene sequence: CDR1 SGDLS, CDR2 YYNGEE. The trim removed 4 bases at V and 5 bases at J, leaving 10 bases unmatched. This CDR3 is built from 15 residues. The CDR3 sequence is CASSPRTGSATEAFF. Written as DNA, the CDR3 is TGTGCCAGCAGCCCCCGGACAGGGAGCGCTACTGAAGCTTTCTTT.

The chain couples TRBV19 to TRBJ2-3; 8 nucleotides agree with TRBD2. This CDR3 spans 18 amino acids. Germline trimming cut 8 bases from V and 2 bases from J; bases unmatched to any gene: 18. The germline V gene encodes CDR1 LNHDA and CDR2 SQIVND (reference sequence). The CDR3 nucleotides are TGTGCCAGTGAGGATCCCCCGAGTTTAGCGGGATACACAGATACGCAGTATTTT. As protein: CASEDPPSLAGYTDTQYF.

This rearrangement joins TRBV7-9 to TRBJ1-2; D may be TRBD1 (5 bases). V dropped 5 bases and J dropped 2 bases, with 12 bases sitting between them. Germline lookup yields CDR1 SEHNR and CDR2 FQNEAQ (reference sequence). The CDR3 has 14 amino acids. The CDR3 region has the DNA TGTGCCAGCAGCCCCCAACAGGCGAACTATGGCTACACCTTC. Translated: CASSPQQANYGYTF.

This chain joins TRBV6-6 and TRBJ1-1; D remains ambiguous. The germline V gene has CDR1 MNHNY and CDR2 SVGAGI (reference sequence). Trimming took off 2 bases at V and 4 bases at J, with 14 bases between the two ends. CDR3 length equals 15 residues. The CDR3 region is CASSYDVGGITEAFF. CDR3 nucleotides: TGTGCCAGCAGTTACGACGTTGGCGGGATCACTGAAGCTTTCTTT.

The rearrangement joins TRBV5-4 to TRBJ2-1, with 11 bases that match TRBD2. The CDR3 runs to 15 residues. Germline assignment: CDR1 SGHNT and CDR2 YYREEE (reference sequence). V lost 4 bases and J lost 6; bases outside the gene matches: 6. The CDR3: CASSRIAGGGNEQFF. Written as DNA, the CDR3 is TGTGCCAGCAGCAGAATAGCGGGGGGGGGCAATGAGCAGTTCTTC.

The chain employs TRBV30 and TRBJ1-2; D is perhaps TRBD1 (5 bases). V was cut by 6 bases and J by 7 bases, with 6 bases left in between. Germline CDR1 reads GTSNPN; CDR2 reads SVGIG (reference sequence). This CDR3 contains 9 residues. The CDR3 nucleotides are TGTGCCTGCGACAGTGGCTACACCTTC. Translation gives CACDSGYTF.

This clone was seen a handful of times. The J gene is TRBJ2-7, the V gene TRBV6-5; 7 bases match TRBD1. Trimming at V came to 6 bases and at J to 0 bases, leaving 8 bases not matched to a gene. The CDR3 sequence is 15 residues long. The germline gives CDR1 MNHEY, CDR2 SVGAGI. CDR3 amino acids: CASRPGQTFSYEQYF. The CDR3 nucleotides are TGTGCCAGCAGGCCGGGACAGACCTTCTCCTACGAGCAGTACTTC.

The chain employs TRBV9 and TRBJ1-1, with D unclear. The CDR3 runs 15 residues. The V end was cut by 3 bases, the J end by 0 bases, with 12 bases between. Germline CDR1 is SGDLS and CDR2 is YYNGEE. Here the CDR3 reads CASSAQENLNTEAFF. The CDR3 DNA is TGTGCCAGCAGCGCACAAGAAAACCTGAACACTGAAGCTTTCTTT.

The chain couples TRBV4-2 to TRBJ2-7; tentative D call: TRBD2 (5 bases). Germline V gene lookup returns CDR1 LGHNA and CDR2 YNFKEQ. CDR3 length: 13 residues. Trimming removed 0 bases from V and 5 bases from J, with 8 bases in between. The CDR3, as DNA: TGTGCCAGCAGCCAAGATACTAGAGACGAGCAGTACTTC. Its protein product is CASSQDTRDEQYF.

V usage is TRBV19 and J usage is TRBJ2-6, with a possible D match to TRBD2 (6 bases). CDR1 is LNHDA and CDR2 is SQIVND in the germline V gene (reference sequence). CDR3 length: 18 residues. V was clipped by 7 bases and J by 0 bases, with 19 bases between them. The chain's CDR3 is CASTGEVFRYSGANVLTF. Written as DNA, the CDR3 is TGTGCCAGTACGGGAGAGGTTTTTCGATACTCTGGGGCCAACGTCCTGACTTTC.

This clone occurred a few times. J is TRBJ1-2 and V is TRBV21-1; the table gives TRBD1 as D, unverified against the DNA. TRBV21-1 is labeled a pseudogene. The CDR3 spans 15 residues. CDR3 coding DNA: TGTGCCAGCAGGTCCGCATACTGGGACAGGGAAGGCTACACCTTC. Translating it yields CASRSAYWDREGYTF.

V is TRBV6-1 and J is TRBJ1-1, with 9 bases aligning to TRBD1. Per germline, CDR1 MNHNS and CDR2 SASEGT. With 5 bases clipped from V and 5 bases from J, the junction kept 9 bases outside the gene matches. The length of the CDR3 is 15 residues. The CDR3 nucleotides read TGTGCCAGCAGTAAGACGACAGGGGGAAGGACTGAAGCTTTCTTT. Its protein is CASSKTTGGRTEAFF.

About this clone itself: The sample has other DNA sequences that encode this CDR3 too. The chain combines TRBV7-9 with TRBJ1-1; no definite D call. CDR1 SEHNR and CDR2 FQNEAQ come from the germline V gene (reference sequence). The CDR3 totals 12 residues. Trimming left V 1 base short and J 5 bases short, with 5 bases between. DNA for the CDR3: TGTGCCAGCAGCTTAGGTGAGACTGAAGCTTTCTTT. Translating it yields CASSLGETEAFF.

V usage is TRBV13 and J usage is TRBJ2-2, with 11 bases identical to TRBD1. The CDR3 runs to 17 residues. Per germline, CDR1 PRHDT and CDR2 FYEKMQ (reference sequence). V was clipped by 6 bases and J by 3 bases; unmatched bases: 9. The CDR3 DNA reads as TGTGCCAGCAGGCAGAGCGGACAGGGGGCGTACACCGGGGAGCTGTTTTTT. This gives the protein CASRQSGQGAYTGELFF.

CDR3 sequence reads: CASSKGDTRATGELFF. The CDR3 nucleotides are TGCGCCAGCAGCAAGGGGGACACCCGAGCCACCGGGGAGCTGTTTTTT. The V call is TRBV5-1, the J call TRBJ2-2, with a possible D match to TRBD1 (6 bases). Germline V gene sequence: CDR1 SGHRS, CDR2 YFSETQ. The V end was cut by 4 bases, the J end by 4 bases, with 17 bases between. The CDR3 runs to 16 residues.

The chain carries TRBV9 and TRBJ1-2; no firm D call. The CDR3 spans 14 residues. Germline CDR1 is SGDLS and CDR2 is YYNGEE. V was clipped by 0 bases and J by 6 bases, with 12 bases between them. The CDR3 protein is CASSVGGSTNGYTF. CDR3 sequence (DNA): TGTGCCAGCAGCGTAGGTGGGTCGACTAATGGCTACACCTTC.

The chain employs TRBV27 and TRBJ1-2; D is ambiguous. The CDR3 loop spans 13 amino acids. V dropped 0 bases and J dropped 8 bases, with 10 bases sitting between them. CDR1 and CDR2 from the germline V gene are MNHEY and SMNVEV (reference sequence). The DNA for the CDR3 is TGTGCCAGCAGTTTATCGAGAGGGCACGGCTACACCTTC. Translation gives CASSLSRGHGYTF.

V and J are TRBV7-8 and TRBJ1-1; D possibly corresponds to TRBD1 (6 bases). The V gene's germline CDR1 is SGHVS and CDR2 FQNEAQ. There are 14 residues in the CDR3. The germline V and J ends were trimmed by 5 bases and 5 bases, with 15 bases remaining between them. The CDR3 sequence is CASSTSYRVTEAFF. The CDR3 coding sequence is TGTGCCAGCAGCACTTCTTACAGGGTGACTGAAGCTTTCTTT. Complete variable domain (other parts from reference TRBV7-8 and TRBJ1-1): GAGVSQSPRYKVAKRGQDVALRCDPISGHVSLFWYQQALGQGPEFLTYFQNEAQLDKSGLPSDRFFAERPEGSVSTLKIQRTQQEDSAVYLCASSTSYRVTEAFFGQGTRLTVV.

This sequence joins TRBV5-1 and TRBJ2-3; 9 bases are shared with TRBD2. This CDR3 comprises 17 residues. J gave up 2 bases and V 2 bases, and 9 bases lay outside the gene matches. Per germline, CDR1 SGHRS and CDR2 YFSETQ. CDR3 sequence reads: CASSFLGASGITDTQYF. CDR3 DNA: TGCGCCAGCAGCTTTCTGGGAGCTAGCGGGATCACAGATACGCAGTATTTT.

This chain uses TRBV30 with TRBJ1-2; D perhaps matches TRBD1 (5 bases). V gave up 6 bases and J gave up 0 bases, with 14 bases separating them. CDR3 size: 14 residues. CDR1 and CDR2 (germline): GTSNPN, SVGIG (reference sequence). The CDR3 is CACSRERANYGYTF. CDR3 nucleotide sequence: TGTGCCTGCTCCAGGGAAAGGGCTAACTATGGCTACACCTTC.

The rearrangement links TRBV5-1 to TRBJ1-4; D call uncertain. Trimming shortened V by 0 bases and J by 4 bases, and 7 bases separated the two germline ends. The CDR3 spans 14 residues. From germline, CDR1 is SGHRS and CDR2 YFSETQ. The CDR3 coding sequence is TGCGCCAGCAGCTTGGGGCAGGTTAATGAAAAACTGTTTTTT. Translated, it gives CASSLGQVNEKLFF. The full variable domain, in which reference TRBV5-1 and TRBJ1-4 provide the parts outside the CDR3, is KAGVTQTPRYLIKTRGQQVTLSCSPISGHRSVSWYQQTPGQGLQFLFEYFSETQRNKGNFPGRFSGRQFSNSRSEMNVSTLELGDSALYLCASSLGQVNEKLFFGSGTQLSVL.

The V call is TRBV30, the J call TRBJ1-3; D may be TRBD1 (5 bases). V dropped 0 bases and J dropped 2 bases, with 8 bases sitting between them. The germline V gene encodes CDR1 GTSNPN and CDR2 SVGIG (reference sequence). The CDR3 spans 14 residues. Here the CDR3 reads CAWSVLTAGNTIYF. CDR3 bases: TGTGCCTGGAGTGTACTGACAGCTGGAAACACCATATATTTT. The full variable domain, in which reference TRBV30 and TRBJ1-3 provide the parts outside the CDR3, is SQTIHQWPATLVQPVGSPLSLECTVEGTSNPNLYWYRQAAGRGLQLLFYSVGIGQISSEVPQNLSASRPQDRQFILSSKKLLLSDSGFYLCAWSVLTAGNTIYFGEGSWLTVV.

In its sample, this clone was seen once. The V call is TRBV13, the J call TRBJ2-7, with TRBD1 identical over 7 bases. The V gene end was trimmed by 0 bases and the J gene end by 2 bases; junction bases not matched to a gene: 4. The CDR3 contains 15 residues. Germline loops: CDR1 PRHDT, CDR2 FYEKMQ (reference sequence). DNA of the CDR3: TGTGCCAGCAGCTTAGGGGACAGGATAGCCTACGAGCAGTACTTC. This codes for CASSLGDRIAYEQYF.